Below, 22 T cell receptor beta chains from the same sample are listed, as sequenced in a study of T cells in Graves' hyperthyroidism and ophthalmopathy. Authors of the study amplified TCR beta CDR3 regions from RNA transcripts. The HTBI primer set was used in a first-round RT-PCR of the TCR CDR3. TCRdb ran MiXCR on the multiplex PCR reads and lists one entry per CDR3 protein. The sample lists about 480,000 distinct CDR3 sequences; about an eighth were seen once. Material for sequencing was blood. The receptors stem from a woman aged 18-29 years with Graves' hyperthyroidism.

Ten or more counts support this clonotype. V is TRBV6-1 and J is TRBJ1-2; maybe TRBD1 (6 bases). Germline V gene lookup returns CDR1 MNHNS and CDR2 SASEGT. The germline V and J ends were trimmed by 7 bases and 6 bases, with 18 bases remaining between them. The CDR3 totals 14 residues. CDR3 protein: CASNPLGGDNGYTF. In DNA form, the CDR3 reads TGTGCCAGCAACCCTCTAGGGGGGGATAATGGCTACACCTTC.

The chain recombines TRBV12-3 or TRBV12-4 with TRBJ2-7, with no clear D. Trimming shortened V by 6 bases and J by 3 bases, and 15 bases separated the two germline ends. The CDR3 loop spans 14 amino acids. CDR3: CASSPRVRSYEQYF. The CDR3 DNA reads as TGTGCCAGCAGCCCAAGGGTGAGAAGCTACGAGCAGTACTTC.

This clonotype showed up many times. CDR3 region: CASSVEGLATDTQYF. For the CDR3, the DNA is TGTGCCAGCAGCGTAGAAGGACTAGCCACAGATACGCAGTATTTT. The gene calls are TRBV9 and TRBJ2-3; 8 bases match TRBD2. This CDR3 has 15 amino acids. V lost 0 bases and J lost 2; bases outside the gene matches: 2. The germline CDR1 and CDR2 sequences are SGDLS and YYNGEE. Supplemented by reference TRBV9 and TRBJ2-3, the full variable domain reads DSGVTQTPKHLITATGQRVTLRCSPRSGDLSVYWYQQSLDQGLQFLIQYYNGEERAKGNILERFSAQQFPDLHSELNLSSLELGDSALYFCASSVEGLATDTQYFGPGTRLTVL.

In this sample, this clonotype turned up many times. The genes are TRBV12-3 or TRBV12-4 and TRBJ1-1, with 9 bases aligning to TRBD1. This CDR3 contains 14 residues. The V and J ends lost 5 bases and 7 bases, in that order; junction bases with no gene match: 8. The CDR3 sequence: CASSPPRGQGEAFF. For the CDR3, the DNA is TGTGCCAGCAGTCCCCCCAGGGGACAGGGTGAAGCTTTCTTT.

The chain joins TRBV20-1 to TRBJ2-1; TRBD2 matches 7 bases. Germline V gene sequence: CDR1 DFQATT, CDR2 SNEGSKA (reference sequence). This CDR3 is 14 amino acids long. J gave up 5 bases and V 1 base, and 5 bases lay outside the gene matches. The CDR3 protein is CSARVREGHNEQFF. CDR3 sequence (DNA): TGCAGTGCTAGAGTCAGGGAGGGACACAATGAGCAGTTCTTC.

This clonotype was detected ten times or more. The genes are TRBV11-3 and TRBJ2-5, with a tentative D call TRBD1 (6 bases). V was shortened by 4 bases and J by 3 bases, with 9 bases between the two germline ends. Germline CDR1 SGHNT, CDR2 YENEEA. The length of the CDR3 is 13 residues. DNA of the CDR3: TGTGCCAGCAGCTCGGCAGGGGAAGAGACCCAGTACTTC. Translated: CASSSAGEETQYF. Based on the CDR3 plus reference TRBV11-3 and TRBJ2-5, the full variable domain is EAGVVQSPRYKIIEKKQPVAFWCNPISGHNTLYWYLQNLGQGPELLIRYENEEAVDDSQLPKDRFSAERLKGVDSTLKIQPAELGDSAVYLCASSSAGEETQYFGPGTRLLVL.

This clonotype was recorded at least ten times. The chain employs TRBV6-1 and TRBJ1-2, with a weak D call TRBD1 (5 bases). The CDR3 has 13 amino acids. V lost 7 bases to trimming and J lost 0 bases, with 9 bases between them. CDR1 and CDR2 (germline): MNHNS, SASEGT. CDR3 amino acids: CASTGLTNYGYTF. In DNA, the CDR3 is TGTGCCAGCACGGGACTGACTAACTATGGCTACACCTTC.

This clonotype was counted a few times. The rearrangement uses TRBV19 and TRBJ1-5, with D possibly TRBD1 on 6 matching bases. This CDR3 is built from 15 residues. Germline V lookup: CDR1 LNHDA, CDR2 SQIVND (reference sequence). Deletions cut 5 bases from V and 1 base from J, with 12 bases between. The CDR3 region has the DNA TGTGCCAGTAGTCAAATCAGGGGCAGCAATCAGCCCCAGCATTTT. Translation: CASSQIRGSNQPQHF.

Worth noting for this clonotype: The junction and the germline gene differ at one end; a read error may be behind it. V is TRBV5-1 and J is TRBJ2-3; D might be TRBD2 (6 bases). The CDR3 spans 12 residues. CDR1 and CDR2 (germline): SGHRS, YFSETQ. This CDR3 reads CASSPTRDTQYF. The CDR3 nucleotides are TGTGCCAGCAGCCCGACTAGAGATACGCAGTATTTT.

The chain links TRBV6-1 to TRBJ1-3, with D perhaps TRBD1 (5 bases). The CDR3 is made up of 16 amino acids. The germline CDR1 and CDR2 sequences are MNHNS and SASEGT. The germline V and J ends were trimmed by 4 bases and 10 bases, with 23 bases remaining between them. DNA of the CDR3: TGTGCCAGCAGTGCCGACTTCAGGGCTCCCGGGATGACCATATATTTT. Translating it yields CASSADFRAPGMTIYF.

This clonotype was observed at least ten times. This rearrangement joins TRBV24-1 to TRBJ1-5; D is unclear. The CDR3 totals 16 residues. Looked up from germline, CDR1 is KGHDR and CDR2 is SFDVKD. Trimming cost V 4 bases and J 3 bases, with 15 bases left between them. CDR3 loop: CATSDPGGGNNQPQHF. For the CDR3, the DNA is TGTGCCACCAGTGACCCAGGAGGTGGTAACAATCAGCCCCAGCATTTT.

This clonotype was recorded a few times. The limits of the CDR3 on the DNA are not certain, so only TCRdb's listed CDR3 is given. This chain connects TRBV29-1 to TRBJ2-3; the D segment call TRBD1 is taken from the table without a DNA check. The CDR3 length is 13 residues, termini included. CDR1 SQVTM and CDR2 ANQGSEA come from the germline V gene. The CDR3 region is CSVSGQGTDTQYF.

This clonotype was seen ten or more times. The chain carries TRBV7-3 and TRBJ2-1, with 13 positions matching TRBD2. This CDR3 is 16 amino acids long. J lost 7 bases, V lost 3 bases, and 6 bases had no gene match. Germline V gene lookup returns CDR1 SGHTA and CDR2 FQGTGA. CDR3 residues: CASSLRGTSGKNEQFF. The CDR3 DNA reads TGTGCCAGCAGCTTGAGGGGGACTAGCGGGAAGAATGAGCAGTTCTTC.

The chain is built from TRBV6-2 or TRBV6-3 and TRBJ2-1, with 10 bases identical to TRBD2. CDR1 is MNHEY, CDR2 SVGEGT, per germline. V shed 4 bases, J shed 8 bases, and the junction held 11 bases outside the gene matches. CDR3 length: 16 residues. CDR3 nucleotides: TGTGCCAGCAGTTCCCAGCGGGGGGGCCCCAGCCATGAGCAGTTCTTC. It yields the protein CASSSQRGGPSHEQFF.

This clonotype was observed many times. The rearrangement uses TRBV29-1 and TRBJ1-1; D not resolved. The CDR3 has 12 amino acids. The germline gives CDR1 SQVTM, CDR2 ANQGSEA. The V end lost 5 bases, the J end lost 2 bases, and 9 bases lay between the germline ends. The CDR3 region has the DNA TGCAGCGTTAGGGCACCCAACACTGAAGCTTTCTTT. It encodes CSVRAPNTEAFF.

This clonotype was seen at least ten times. The chain uses TRBV2 and TRBJ1-4; D may be TRBD1 (6 bases). The CDR3 sequence is 15 residues long. V gave up 4 bases and J gave up 8 bases, with 17 bases separating them. Germline V gene lookup returns CDR1 SNHLY and CDR2 FYNNEI. The CDR3 protein is CASSGRQAEGEKLFF. CDR3 nucleotide sequence: TGTGCCAGCAGTGGGAGACAGGCCGAAGGGGAAAAACTGTTTTTT.

This clonotype appeared many times. Compared with germline, one end of the junction differs, possibly owing to a read error. The rearrangement uses TRBV6-2 or TRBV6-3 and TRBJ2-3; D is perhaps TRBD1 (6 bases). CDR1 and CDR2 from the germline V gene are MNHEY and SVGEGT. This CDR3 comprises 15 residues. The CDR3 coding sequence is TGTGCCAGCAGTTTCCCCGGGACACACACAGATACACAGTATTTT. Protein: CASSFPGTHTDTQYF.

The rearrangement uses TRBV29-1 and TRBJ2-2; 8 bases map to TRBD1. Trimming removed 3 bases from V and 4 bases from J; junction bases left unmatched: 7. Germline lookup yields CDR1 SQVTM and CDR2 ANQGSEA. This CDR3 contains 15 residues. CDR3 in DNA: TGCAGCGTTGATGCCCAAACAGGGGGCACCGGGGAGCTGTTTTTT. Its translation is CSVDAQTGGTGELFF.

Details on this clonotype: A single base separates this from a much larger clone, so it may be a read error. The chain has TRBV9 and TRBJ2-1, with 12 bases matching TRBD2. Germline V gene sequence: CDR1 SGDLS, CDR2 YYNGEE. CDR3 length: 16 residues. The CDR3 bases are TGTGCCAGCACCGTATTCCTAGCGGGAGGGTACAATGAGCAGTTCTTC. Translating gives CASTVFLAGGYNEQFF.

V and J are TRBV2 and TRBJ2-5; the match to TRBD1 covers 10 bases. Per germline, CDR1 SNHLY and CDR2 FYNNEI. The CDR3 totals 14 residues. J lost 5 bases, V lost 6 bases, and 6 bases had no gene match. Here the CDR3 reads CASSATGGGETQYF. Written as DNA, the CDR3 is TGTGCCAGCAGCGCGACAGGGGGCGGTGAGACCCAGTACTTC.

The sample holds many counts of this clonotype. V is TRBV12-3 or TRBV12-4 and J is TRBJ2-1; unclear D gene. This CDR3 region has 13 residues. Trimming left V 3 bases short and J 7 bases short, with 10 bases between. The CDR3 spells CASSFARLNEQFF. The CDR3 bases are TGTGCCAGCAGTTTCGCACGGTTGAATGAGCAGTTCTTC.

This clonotype turned up a few times. The J gene is TRBJ2-7, the V gene TRBV20-1, with D perhaps matching TRBD2 (6 bases). Trimming removed 6 bases from V and 5 bases from J, with 14 bases in between. There are 12 residues in the CDR3. Germline values: CDR1 DFQATT, CDR2 SNEGSKA (reference sequence). The CDR3 is CSAMKTSNEQYF. In DNA, the CDR3 is TGCAGTGCCATGAAGACTAGTAACGAGCAGTACTTC.